This T cell receptor beta chain was captured in a study of human T cells and chemical hapten exposure. During construction of the library, unique molecular identifiers were attached to individual cDNA molecules for quantitative, reproducible TCR counting. In TCRdb, the reads were re-called with MiXCR into one record per CDR3 protein. The sample contains more than 100,000 distinct CDR3 sequences, 6.5% to 10% of which appear only once. Study observations and caveats: TCRs at a frequency above 1 in 1000 stayed unchanged with DPC sensitization.

There are 15 residues in the CDR3. Germline lookup yields CDR1 SGHRS and CDR2 YFSETQ. The ends were cut back, 2 bases at V and 7 bases at J, with 18 bases in the middle. For this clonotype: What it binds is unknown.

Total RNA was isolated from whole blood that had not been fractionated. Sequencing was performed on whole blood. This clonotype was obtained from a human donor in good health. Some clones in this sample may be carry-over from other donors' samples. V is TRBV5-1 and J is TRBJ1-1, with a tentative D call TRBD1 (6 bases). The CDR3 sequence is CASSFSQGFGDEAFF. The CDR3 DNA follows: TGCGCCAGCAGCTTCTCACAGGGTTTTGGGGATGAAGCTTTCTTT.